This T cell receptor (beta chain) was observed in a study of CD8+ T cells in alopecia areata. Across the study: Tofacitinib was given for 6 to 18 months, then stopped for 6 months.

Sequencing relied on a cDNA template that was reverse transcribed from extracted RNA. Generated by immunoSEQ multiplex PCR, the TCRdb table keeps only in-frame clones and is missing some. Among more than 75,000 clones, approximately 42% were seen once, and the ten largest hold about 1.5%. Both peripheral blood and punch biopsies of lesional scalp skin were obtained from patients who had alopecia areata. The germline CDR1 and CDR2 sequences are SEHNR and FQNEAQ (reference sequence). The V segment lost 5 bases and the J segment 6 bases; nucleotides outside the gene matches: 8. The CDR3 spans 16 residues. General study points: Resident alphabeta T cells of normal skin are also sequenced in scalp samples.

The sample holds a few counts of this clone. The antigen is unknown. The sequenced material came from CD4+ T cells sorted from blood. The chain combines TRBV7-9 with TRBJ1-6, with TRBD1 identical over 9 bases. The source is a human donor with alopecia areata. The CDR3 loop is CASSPGGTGSNSPLHF. The CDR3, as DNA: TGTGCCAGCAGCCCGGGAGGGACAGGGTCTAATTCACCCCTCCACTTT. The whole variable domain, filled in from reference TRBV7-9 and TRBJ1-6, reads DTGVSQNPRHKITKRGQNVTFRCDPISEHNRLYWYRQTLGQGPEFLTYFQNEAQLEKSRLLSDRFSAERPKGSFSTLEIQRTEQGDSAMYLCASSPGGTGSNSPLHFGNGTRLTVT.